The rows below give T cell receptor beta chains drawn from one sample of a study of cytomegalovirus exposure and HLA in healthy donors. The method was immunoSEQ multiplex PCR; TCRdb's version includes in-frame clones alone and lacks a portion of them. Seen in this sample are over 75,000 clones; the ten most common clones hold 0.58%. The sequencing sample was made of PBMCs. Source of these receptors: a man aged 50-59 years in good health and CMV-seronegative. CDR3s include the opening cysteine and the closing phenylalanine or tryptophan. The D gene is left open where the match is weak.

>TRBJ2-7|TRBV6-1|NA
TGTGCCAGCCGGTTCGATTCTGAGCAGTACTTC
CASRFDSEQYF
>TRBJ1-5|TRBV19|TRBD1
TGTGCCAGTAGTATATTCGGGACAGGGGTAGAGAATCAGCCCCAGCATTTT
CASSIFGTGVENQPQHF
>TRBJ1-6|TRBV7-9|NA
TGTGCCAGCAGCTCCTCCGATTCACCCCTCCACTTT
CASSSSDSPLHF
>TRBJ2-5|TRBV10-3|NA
TGTGCCATCAGTAGCGGGCCAGGATCCCAAGAGACCCAGTACTTC
CAISSGPGSQETQYF
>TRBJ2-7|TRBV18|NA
TGTGCCAGCTCACCGGGGGGAGCGCCTATAAAGTACGAGCAGTACTTC
CASSPGGAPIKYEQYF
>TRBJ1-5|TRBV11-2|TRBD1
TGTGCCAGCAGTTTGGACAGGGTCGGTCAGCCCCAGCATTTT
CASSLDRVGQPQHF
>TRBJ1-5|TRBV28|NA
TGTGCCAGCAGTTGGGGGAGGGAGCCCCAGCATTTT
CASSWGREPQHF
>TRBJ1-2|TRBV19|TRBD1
TGTGCCAGTAGTGCCCGGGACAGGCTCATACCTAACTATGGCTACACCTTC
CASSARDRLIPNYGYTF
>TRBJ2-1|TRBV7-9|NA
TGTGCCAGCAGCTTAGGACAGGTTAGCTCCTACAATGAGCAGTTCTTC
CASSLGQVSSYNEQFF
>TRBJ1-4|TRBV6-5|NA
TGTGCCAGCAGTTACAGGGGCCCAACTAATGAAAAACTGTTTTTT
CASSYRGPTNEKLFF
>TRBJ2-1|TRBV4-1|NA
TGCGCCAGCAGCCCCCCGAGCGGTCAGGGGAGGGACAATGAGCAGTTCTTC
CASSPPSGQGRDNEQFF
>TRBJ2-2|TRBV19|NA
TGTGCCAGTATCCAGGGAGGCGGGGAGCTGTTTTTT
CASIQGGGELFF
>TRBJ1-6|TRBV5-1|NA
TGCGCCAGCAGCTTGGTAAGCGGTGCAGACAATTCACCCCTCCACTTT
CASSLVSGADNSPLHF
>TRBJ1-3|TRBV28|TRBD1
TGTGCCAGCAGTTCGCCGGGACAGGAAAGCTCTGGAAACACCATATATTTT
CASSSPGQESSGNTIYF
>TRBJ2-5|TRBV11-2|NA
TGTGCCAGCAGCTTAGCACAAGAGACCCAGTACTTC
CASSLAQETQYF
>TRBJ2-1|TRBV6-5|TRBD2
TGTGCCAGCAGTCTACTAGCGGGGCACTACAATGAGCAGTTCTTC
CASSLLAGHYNEQFF
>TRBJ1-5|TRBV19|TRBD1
TGTGCCAGTAGTACGACAGGGAATAGCAATCAGCCCCAGCATTTT
CASSTTGNSNQPQHF
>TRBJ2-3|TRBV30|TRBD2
TGTGCCTGGAGAGGACTAGCGGGGGCAGATACGCAGTATTTT
CAWRGLAGADTQYF
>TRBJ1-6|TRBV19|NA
TGTGCCAGTCTTCGGACAGTCAATTCACCCCTCCACTTT
CASLRTVNSPLHF
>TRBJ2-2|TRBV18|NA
TGTGCCAGCTCACCAAACGAGGGATCCGGGGAGCTGTTTTTT
CASSPNEGSGELFF
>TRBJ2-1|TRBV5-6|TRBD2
TGTGCCAGCAGCTTGGCCTTGGCGGGGGGTCGGTTCTTC
CASSLALAGGRFF
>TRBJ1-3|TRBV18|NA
TGTGCCAGCTCACCCTCTACAGGCTCCTCTGGAAACACCATATATTTT
CASSPSTGSSGNTIYF
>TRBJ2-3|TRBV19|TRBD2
TGTGCCAGTAGTTCAGGGACTAGCGGGAGGATGGGCTATTTCAGCACAGATACGCAGTATTTT
CASSSGTSGRMGYFSTDTQYF
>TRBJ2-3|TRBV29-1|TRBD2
TGCAGCGTTGAATTGGAGCGGGGGGTCACAGATACGCAGTATTTT
CSVELERGVTDTQYF
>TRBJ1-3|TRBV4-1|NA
TGCGCCAGCAGCCAATCCTATCCCGGGACATTATATCTAGACACCATATATTTT
CASSQSYPGTLYLDTIYF
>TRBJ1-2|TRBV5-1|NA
TGCGCCAGCAGCCCGGATACCGGGATAGGGAGTGGCTACACCTTC
CASSPDTGIGSGYTF
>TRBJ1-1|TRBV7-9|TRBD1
TGTGCCACCCAGGTGGGACAGCTAACTGAAGCTTTCTTT
CATQVGQLTEAFF
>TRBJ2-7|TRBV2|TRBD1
TGTGCCAGCAGTTACGTCGACAGGGGGAACGAGCAGTACTTC
CASSYVDRGNEQYF
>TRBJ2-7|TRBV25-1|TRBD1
TGTGCCAGCAGTGATGCGCTCCCCTGGGACAGCGCCTACGAGCAGTACTTC
CASSDALPWDSAYEQYF
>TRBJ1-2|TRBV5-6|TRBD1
TGTGCCAGCAGCATTGACAGGGTTAACTATGGCTACACCTTC
CASSIDRVNYGYTF
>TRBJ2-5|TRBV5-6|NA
TGTGCCAGCAGCTTGTTTTTCCTCCAAGAGACCCAGTACTTC
CASSLFFLQETQYF
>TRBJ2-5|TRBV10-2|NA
TGCGCCAGCAGTGAGGAGGTGCAAGAGACCCAGTACTTC
CASSEEVQETQYF
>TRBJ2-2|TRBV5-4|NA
TGTGCCAGCAGCTTGACAGCGAACACCGGGGAGCTGTTTTTT
CASSLTANTGELFF